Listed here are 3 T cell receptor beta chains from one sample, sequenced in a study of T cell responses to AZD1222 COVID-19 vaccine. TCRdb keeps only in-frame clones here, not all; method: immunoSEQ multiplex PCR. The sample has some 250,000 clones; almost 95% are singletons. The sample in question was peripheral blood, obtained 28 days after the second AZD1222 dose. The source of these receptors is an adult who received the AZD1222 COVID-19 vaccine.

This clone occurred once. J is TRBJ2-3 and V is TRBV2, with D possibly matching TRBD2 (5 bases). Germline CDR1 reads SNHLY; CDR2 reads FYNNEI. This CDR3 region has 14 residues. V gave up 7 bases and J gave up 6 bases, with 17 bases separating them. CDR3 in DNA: TGTGCCAGCACCTTGCAAGCGGCCGGGGATACGCAGTATTTT. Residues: CASTLQAAGDTQYF.

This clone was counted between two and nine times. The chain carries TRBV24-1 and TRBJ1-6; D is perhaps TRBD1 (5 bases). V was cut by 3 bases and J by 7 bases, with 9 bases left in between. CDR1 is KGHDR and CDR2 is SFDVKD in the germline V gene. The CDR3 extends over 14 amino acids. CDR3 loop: CATSDARENSPLHF. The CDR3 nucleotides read TGTGCCACCAGTGATGCCAGGGAAAATTCACCCCTCCACTTT.

For the CDR3, the DNA is TGTGCCAGCAGCGCGGGGACACCTAACTATGGCTACACCTTC. It yields the protein CASSAGTPNYGYTF. The chain combines TRBV9 with TRBJ1-2, with D perhaps TRBD1 (6 bases). Germline CDR1 reads SGDLS; CDR2 reads YYNGEE. The CDR3 is 14 amino acids. Between the trimmed V and J ends, which lost 3 bases and 0 bases, there was a span of 9 bases.